This T cell receptor beta chain was recovered during a study of blood T cell repertoires in COVID-19. On the study more broadly: T cells, B-cell-depleted T cells, or PBMCs supplied cDNA or gDNA.

All enrollees were roughly 18 to 100 years old and from 20 to 30 US areas. Membership in each cohort depended on participant-reported clinical history. Trimming removed 10 bases from V and 1 base from J; junction bases left unmatched: 11. The CDR3 is 17 amino acids. Germline CDR1 is LNHDA and CDR2 is SQIVND (reference sequence). Original data processing: Amplified reference gene primers provided the basis for estimating nucleated cell counts. TCRdb's copy holds only in-frame clones and misses some; the assay was immunoSEQ multiplex PCR. Clone size and the V and J calls come from that table; the DNA yielded D and trimming. This repertoire shows approximately 390,000 clones, nearly 90% found once; its top ten account for around 2.1%.

The V and J genes are TRBV19 and TRBJ2-1, with 12 bases that match TRBD2. The sequencing sample was made of PBMCs or T cells enriched from blood (not recorded which). The TCR was taken from a woman aged 40 to 50 with acute COVID-19. CDR3 DNA: TGTGCCACAACCATACCTAGCGGGGGGGCATCCTACAATGAGCAGTTCTTC. It yields the protein CATTIPSGGASYNEQFF.